This T cell receptor beta chain was recovered during a study of blood T cell repertoires in COVID-19. Study at large: There were acute and convalescent COVID-19 samples, and they came from the United States, Italy and Spain. Nucleic acid was either cDNA or gDNA, and it came from T cells, B-cell-depleted T cells, or PBMCs.

J was trimmed by 5 bases and V by 4 bases; bases with no gene match: 4. Germline values: CDR1 LGHDT, CDR2 YNNKEL (reference sequence). This CDR3 contains 14 residues. Measured with immunoSEQ multiplex PCR; TCRdb has only the in-frame clones, and not every one. The table has approximately 170,000 clones, just under 90% seen once. The sequencing input was peripheral blood. This chain links TRBV3-1 (or the pseudogene TRBV3-2) with TRBJ2-5, with 10 bases that match TRBD1. This clonotype was obtained from a man younger than 30 with active or convalescent COVID-19. CDR3 DNA sequence: TGTGCCAGCAGCCCGGGGACAGGGGCGGAGACCCAGTACTTC. It yields the protein CASSPGTGAETQYF.